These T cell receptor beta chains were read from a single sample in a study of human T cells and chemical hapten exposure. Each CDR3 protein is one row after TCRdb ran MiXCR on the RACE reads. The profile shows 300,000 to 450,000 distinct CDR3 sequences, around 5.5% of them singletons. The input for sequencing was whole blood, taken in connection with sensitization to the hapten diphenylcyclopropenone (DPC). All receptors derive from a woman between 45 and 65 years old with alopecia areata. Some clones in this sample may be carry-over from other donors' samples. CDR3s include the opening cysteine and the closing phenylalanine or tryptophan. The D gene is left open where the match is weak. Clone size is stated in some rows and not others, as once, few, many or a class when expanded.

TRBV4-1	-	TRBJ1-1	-	TGCGCCAGCAGCCGCGTCCAGGGTTTCAACACTGAAGCTTTCTTT	CASSRVQGFNTEAFF
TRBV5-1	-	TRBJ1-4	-	TGCGCCAGCGGATTACAAGCACACAACGGGGGAAAACTGTTTTTT	CASGLQAHNGGKLFF
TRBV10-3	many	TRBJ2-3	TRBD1	TGTGCCATCCGCCGAGGGACAGGAGGCACAGATACGCAGTATTTT	CAIRRGTGGTDTQYF
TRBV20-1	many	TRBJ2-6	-	TGCAGTGCTACTTCGGCAGGGATCTCTGGGGCCAACGTCCTGACTTTC	CSATSAGISGANVLTF
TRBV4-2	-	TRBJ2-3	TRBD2	TGTGCCAGCAGCCAAGAGCGGACTAGCGGGGTCACAGATACGCAGTATTTT	CASSQERTSGVTDTQYF
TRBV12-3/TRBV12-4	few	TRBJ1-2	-	TGTGCCAGCAGTTCCCGGGCCGAGCCCCACTATGGCTACACCTTC	CASSSRAEPHYGYTF
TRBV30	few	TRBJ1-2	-	TGTGCCTTCTGGGGGGGTATAATCTATGGCTACACCTTC	CAFWGGIIYGYTF
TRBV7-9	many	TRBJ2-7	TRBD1	TGTGCCAGCAGCTTAGTCCGGGACAGGGACTACGAGCAGTACTTC	CASSLVRDRDYEQYF
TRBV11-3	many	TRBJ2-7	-	TGTGCCAGCAGCTCCAGGGAAACCTACGAGCAGTACTTC	CASSSRETYEQYF
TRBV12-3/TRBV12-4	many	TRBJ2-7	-	TGTGCCAGCAGTTTGACAGAATACGAGCAGTACTTC	CASSLTEYEQYF
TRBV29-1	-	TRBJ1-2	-	TGCAGCGTTGAAGGGGCGCGAGCTGGCTACACCTTC	CSVEGARAGYTF
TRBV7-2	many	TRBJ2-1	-	TGTGCCAGCAGCCGTTCAGCCACTCGGGGGAATGAGCAGTTCTTC	CASSRSATRGNEQFF
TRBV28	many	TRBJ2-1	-	TGTGCCAGCAGTTTATTCAAAGCCCCGGGTGAGCAGTTCTTC	CASSLFKAPGEQFF
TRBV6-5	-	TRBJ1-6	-	TGTGCCAGCAGTTACGGTCCAGAAAGAAGTACCCTCCACTTT	CASSYGPERSTLHF
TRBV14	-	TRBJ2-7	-	TGTGCCAGCAGCCCGCGAGCTTCCGGGAGCGAGCAGTACTTC	CASSPRASGSEQYF
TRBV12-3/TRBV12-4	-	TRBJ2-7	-	TGTGCCAGCAGTTTTGGTCCCATCACCCTGGGGAACGAGCAGTACTTC	CASSFGPITLGNEQYF
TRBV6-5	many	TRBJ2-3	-	TGTGCCAGCAGTTCCTTCGAGGGAGATACGCAGTATTTT	CASSSFEGDTQYF
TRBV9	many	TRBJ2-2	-	TGTGCCAGCACAGGAGCCCTAAACACCGGGGAGCTGTTTTTT	CASTGALNTGELFF
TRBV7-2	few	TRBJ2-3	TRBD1	TGTGCCAGCAGCGTAGGGACAGCAAGCACAGATACGCAGTATTTT	CASSVGTASTDTQYF
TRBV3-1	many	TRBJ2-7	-	TGTGCCAGCAGCCTAACCCAGTACGAGCAGTACTTC	CASSLTQYEQYF
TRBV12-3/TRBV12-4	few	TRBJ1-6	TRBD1	TGTGCCAGCAAAGGGACGGGACAGCCCAGCTCCTATAATTCACCCCTCCACTTT	CASKGTGQPSSYNSPLHF
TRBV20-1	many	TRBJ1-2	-	TGCAGTGCTAGAGATGAGACTACCTATGGCTACACCTTC	CSARDETTYGYTF
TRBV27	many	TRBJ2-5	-	TGTGCCAGCAGTAAGAGGGGGATGGAGACCCAGTACTTC	CASSKRGMETQYF
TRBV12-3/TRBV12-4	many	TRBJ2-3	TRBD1	TGTGCCAGCAGTCCCCCGGGACAGGGAATACTGACAGATACGCAGTATTTT	CASSPPGQGILTDTQYF
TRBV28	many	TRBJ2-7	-	TGTGCCAGCAGTTTCGACAGCTCCTACGAGCAGTACTTC	CASSFDSSYEQYF
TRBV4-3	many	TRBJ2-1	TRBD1	TGCGCCAGCAGTATCGACAGGGGACGGAATGAGCAGTTCTTC	CASSIDRGRNEQFF